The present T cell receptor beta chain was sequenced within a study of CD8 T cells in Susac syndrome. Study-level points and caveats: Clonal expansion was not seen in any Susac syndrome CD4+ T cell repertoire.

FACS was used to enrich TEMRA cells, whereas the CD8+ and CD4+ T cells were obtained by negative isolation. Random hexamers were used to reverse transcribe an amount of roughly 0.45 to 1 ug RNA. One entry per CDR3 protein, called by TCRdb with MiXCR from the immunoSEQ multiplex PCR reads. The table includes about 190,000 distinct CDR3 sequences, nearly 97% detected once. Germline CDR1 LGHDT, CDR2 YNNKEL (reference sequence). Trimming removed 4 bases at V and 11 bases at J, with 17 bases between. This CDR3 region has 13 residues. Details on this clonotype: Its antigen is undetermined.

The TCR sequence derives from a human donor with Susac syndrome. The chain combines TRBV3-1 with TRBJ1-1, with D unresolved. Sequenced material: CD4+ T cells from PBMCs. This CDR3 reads CASSLQPSGIAFF. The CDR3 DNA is TGTGCCAGCAGCCTTCAGCCCAGCGGGATTGCTTTCTTT.